This T cell receptor (beta chain) derives from a study of blood T cell repertoires in COVID-19. Study in general: Italy, Spain and the United States were the sources of the convalescent and acute COVID-19 samples. PBMCs, B-cell-depleted T cells, or T cells provided the cDNA or gDNA that made up the material.

How the authors handled the data: Reference gene primers were amplified, and this amplification served to estimate nucleated cell counts. Profiled with immunoSEQ multiplex PCR; TCRdb holds only in-frame clones, not every one. D and trimming come from the DNA, and the V and J calls and clone size come from that table. This sample has 98,000 or so clones, with 85% to 90% found just once. The CDR3 length is 16 residues. Germline CDR1 MNHEY, CDR2 SVGAGI. V was shortened by 3 bases and J by 3 bases, with 18 bases between the two germline ends. The clonotype was recovered from a human donor in a cohort sampled during active COVID-19. V usage is TRBV6-5 and J usage is TRBJ2-7; weak D call: TRBD2 (6 bases). The sequenced material came from peripheral blood. CDR3 loop: CASSYSTGGPVYEQYF. The CDR3 coding sequence is TGTGCCAGCAGTTATAGCACCGGGGGTCCGGTCTACGAGCAGTACTTC.